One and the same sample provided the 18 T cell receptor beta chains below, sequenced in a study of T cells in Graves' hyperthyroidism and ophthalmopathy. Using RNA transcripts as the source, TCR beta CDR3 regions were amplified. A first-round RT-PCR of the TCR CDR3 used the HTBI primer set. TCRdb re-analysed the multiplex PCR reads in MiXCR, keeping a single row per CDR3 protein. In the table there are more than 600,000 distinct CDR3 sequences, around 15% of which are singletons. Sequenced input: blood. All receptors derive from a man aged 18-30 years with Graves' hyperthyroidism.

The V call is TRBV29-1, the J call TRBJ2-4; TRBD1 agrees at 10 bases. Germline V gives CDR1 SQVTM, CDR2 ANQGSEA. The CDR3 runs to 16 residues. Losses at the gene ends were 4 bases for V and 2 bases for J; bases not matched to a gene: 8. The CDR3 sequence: CSVVTRDRGSKNIQYF. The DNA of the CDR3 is TGCAGCGTTGTAACCCGGGACAGGGGCTCCAAAAACATTCAGTACTTC. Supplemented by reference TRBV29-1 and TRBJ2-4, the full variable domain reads SAVISQKPSRDICQRGTSLTIQCQVDSQVTMMFWYRQQPGQSLTLIATANQGSEATYESGFVIDKFPISRPNLTFSTLTVSNMSPEDSSIYLCSVVTRDRGSKNIQYFGAGTRLSVL.

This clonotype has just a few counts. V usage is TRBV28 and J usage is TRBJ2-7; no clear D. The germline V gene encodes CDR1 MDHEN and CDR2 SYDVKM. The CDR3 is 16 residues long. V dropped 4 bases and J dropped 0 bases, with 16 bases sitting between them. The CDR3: CASSSIPGSHSYEQYF. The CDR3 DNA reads TGTGCCAGCAGTTCAATACCAGGCAGTCACTCCTACGAGCAGTACTTC. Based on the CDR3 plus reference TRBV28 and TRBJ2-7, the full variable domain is DVKVTQSSRYLVKRTGEKVFLECVQDMDHENMFWYRQDPGLGLRLIYFSYDVKMKEKGDIPEGYSVSREKKERFSLILESASTNQTSMYLCASSSIPGSHSYEQYFGPGTRLTVT.

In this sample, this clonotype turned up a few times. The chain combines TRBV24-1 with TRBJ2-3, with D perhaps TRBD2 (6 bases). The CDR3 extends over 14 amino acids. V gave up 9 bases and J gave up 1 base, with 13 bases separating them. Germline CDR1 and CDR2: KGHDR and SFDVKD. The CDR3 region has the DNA TGTGCCACCGGAGGCGGGGCGGGCACAGATACGCAGTATTTT. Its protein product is CATGGGAGTDTQYF.

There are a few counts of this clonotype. The CDR3 is CASSNPGAELNQPQHF. The DNA of the CDR3 is TGTGCCAGCAGCAACCCTGGGGCAGAACTCAATCAGCCCCAGCATTTT. J is TRBJ1-5 and V is TRBV28, with TRBD1 as a possible D gene (5 bases). V lost 6 bases to trimming and J lost 3 bases, with 18 bases between them. This CDR3 has 16 amino acids. Looked up from germline, CDR1 is MDHEN and CDR2 is SYDVKM.

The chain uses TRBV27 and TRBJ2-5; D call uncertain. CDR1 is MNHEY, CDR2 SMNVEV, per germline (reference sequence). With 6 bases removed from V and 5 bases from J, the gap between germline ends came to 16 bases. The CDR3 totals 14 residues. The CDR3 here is CASRPTRLVETQYF. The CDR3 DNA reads TGTGCCAGCAGGCCCACCCGCCTAGTGGAGACCCAGTACTTC.

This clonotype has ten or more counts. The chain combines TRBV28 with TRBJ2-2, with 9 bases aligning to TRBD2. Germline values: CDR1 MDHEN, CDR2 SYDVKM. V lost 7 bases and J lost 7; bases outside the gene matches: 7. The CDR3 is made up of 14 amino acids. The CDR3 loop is CASILAGVGGELFF. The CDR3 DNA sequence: TGTGCCAGCATCTTAGCGGGAGTAGGCGGGGAGCTGTTTTTT.

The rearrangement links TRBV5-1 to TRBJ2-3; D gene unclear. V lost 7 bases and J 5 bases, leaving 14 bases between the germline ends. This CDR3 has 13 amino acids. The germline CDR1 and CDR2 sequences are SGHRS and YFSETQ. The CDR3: CASFGGLGDTQYF. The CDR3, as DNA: TGCGCCAGCTTTGGCGGCCTCGGAGATACGCAGTATTTT.

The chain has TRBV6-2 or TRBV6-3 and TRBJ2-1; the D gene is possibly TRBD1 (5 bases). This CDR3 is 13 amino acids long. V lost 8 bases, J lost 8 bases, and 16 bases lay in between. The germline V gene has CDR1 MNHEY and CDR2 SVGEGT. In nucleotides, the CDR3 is TGTGCCAGCCGGAAGCAAATACAGGATGAGCAGTTCTTC. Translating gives CASRKQIQDEQFF.

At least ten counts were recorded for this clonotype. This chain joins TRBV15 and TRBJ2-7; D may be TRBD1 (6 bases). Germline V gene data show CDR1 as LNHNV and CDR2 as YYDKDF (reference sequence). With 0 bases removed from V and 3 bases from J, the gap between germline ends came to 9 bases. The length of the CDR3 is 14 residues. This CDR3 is CATSRDLGGYEQYF. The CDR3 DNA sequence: TGTGCCACCAGCAGAGACTTAGGGGGCTACGAGCAGTACTTC.

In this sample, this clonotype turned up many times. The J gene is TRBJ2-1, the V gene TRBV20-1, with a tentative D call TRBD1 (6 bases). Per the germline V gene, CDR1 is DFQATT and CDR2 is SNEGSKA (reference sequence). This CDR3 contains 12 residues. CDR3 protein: CSAGTSFNEQFF. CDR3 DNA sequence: TGCAGCGCCGGGACATCTTTCAATGAGCAGTTCTTC.

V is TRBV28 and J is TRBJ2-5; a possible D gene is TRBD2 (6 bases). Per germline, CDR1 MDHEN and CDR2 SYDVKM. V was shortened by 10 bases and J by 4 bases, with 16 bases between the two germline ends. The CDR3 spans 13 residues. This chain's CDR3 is CATRGAVIETQYF. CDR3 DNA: TGTGCCACCCGCGGGGCCGTGATAGAGACCCAGTACTTC.

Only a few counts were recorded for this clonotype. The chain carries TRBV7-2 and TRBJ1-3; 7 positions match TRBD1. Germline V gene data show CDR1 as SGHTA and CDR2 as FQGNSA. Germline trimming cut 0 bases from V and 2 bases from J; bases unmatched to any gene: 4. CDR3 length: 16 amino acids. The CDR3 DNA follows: TGTGCCAGCAGCTTAGCTCCGACAGGGCCTGGAAACACCATATATTTT. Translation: CASSLAPTGPGNTIYF.

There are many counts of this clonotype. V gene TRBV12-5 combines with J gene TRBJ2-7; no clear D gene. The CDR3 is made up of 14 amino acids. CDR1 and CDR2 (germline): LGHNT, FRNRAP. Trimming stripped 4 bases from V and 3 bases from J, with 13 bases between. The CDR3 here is CASGSGPIGYEQYF. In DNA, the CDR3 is TGTGCTAGTGGTTCGGGCCCAATCGGCTACGAGCAGTACTTC. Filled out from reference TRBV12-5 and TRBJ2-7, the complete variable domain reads DARVTQTPRHKVTEMGQEVTMRCQPILGHNTVFWYRQTMMQGLELLAYFRNRAPLDDSGMPKDRFSAEMPDATLATLKIQPSEPRDSAVYFCASGSGPIGYEQYFGPGTRLTVT.

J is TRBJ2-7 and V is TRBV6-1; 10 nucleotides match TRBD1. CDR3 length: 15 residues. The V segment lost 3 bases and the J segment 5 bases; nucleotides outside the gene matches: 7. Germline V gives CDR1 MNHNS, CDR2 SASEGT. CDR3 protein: CASSDRDRGLHEQYF. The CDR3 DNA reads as TGTGCCAGCAGTGACCGGGACAGGGGTCTCCACGAGCAGTACTTC.

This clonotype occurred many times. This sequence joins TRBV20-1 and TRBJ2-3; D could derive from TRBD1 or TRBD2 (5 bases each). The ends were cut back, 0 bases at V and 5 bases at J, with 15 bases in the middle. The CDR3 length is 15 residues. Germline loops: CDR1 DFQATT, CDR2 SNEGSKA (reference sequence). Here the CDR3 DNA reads TGCAGTGCTAGAGAGGCGCGGGCAGGGTTAGATACGCAGTATTTT. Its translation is CSAREARAGLDTQYF.

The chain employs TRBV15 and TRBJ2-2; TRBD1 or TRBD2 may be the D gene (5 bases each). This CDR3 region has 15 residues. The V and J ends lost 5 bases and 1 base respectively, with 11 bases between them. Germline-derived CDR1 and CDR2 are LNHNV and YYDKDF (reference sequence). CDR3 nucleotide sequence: TGTGCCACCAGCCACCGTGGGGGGAACACCGGGGAGCTGTTTTTT. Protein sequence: CATSHRGGNTGELFF.

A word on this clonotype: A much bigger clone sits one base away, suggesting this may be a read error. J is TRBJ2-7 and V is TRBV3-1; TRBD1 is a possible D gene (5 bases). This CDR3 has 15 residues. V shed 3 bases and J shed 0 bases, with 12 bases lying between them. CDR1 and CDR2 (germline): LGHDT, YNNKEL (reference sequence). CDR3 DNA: TGTGCCAGCAGCCAGGCCGGCAGGGACTCCTACGAGCAGTACTTC. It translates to CASSQAGRDSYEQYF.

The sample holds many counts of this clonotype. The CDR3 DNA reads TGTGCCAGCAGCTTAGTTTCCGGGACGGAGACCCAGTACTTC. Translated: CASSLVSGTETQYF. The chain has TRBV7-2 and TRBJ2-5; D tentatively reads TRBD1 or TRBD2 (5 bases each). CDR3 length: 14 residues. The V gene lost 1 base and the J gene lost 5 bases, with 11 bases spanning the gap. Per the germline V gene, CDR1 is SGHTA and CDR2 is FQGNSA.